This T cell receptor beta chain was documented in a study of control samples from healthy donors and cancer patients. Here immunoSEQ multiplex PCR was the method, and the copy in TCRdb shows in-frame clones only, minus some. The table includes 350,000 to 450,000 clones, roughly 90% detected once. There are 14 residues in the CDR3. From germline, CDR1 is KGHSH and CDR2 LQKENI. V lost 7 bases and J lost 3, with 13 bases in between. The gene calls are TRBV18 and TRBJ2-1, with D uncertain. Source material: PBMCs. The TCR was taken from a man in his forties or fifties with head and neck cancer. The CDR3 sequence is CASFSVGDYNEQFF. The CDR3 bases are TGTGCCAGCTTCTCGGTTGGGGACTACAATGAGCAGTTCTTC.